This TCR beta chain comes out of a study of OX40 agonist ivuxolimab in advanced cancers. Some background on the complete study: Ivuxolimab was a fully human IgG2 agonistic monoclonal antibody targeting the costimulatory receptor OX40 (CD134). Intravenous ivuxolimab was administered to patients every 2 weeks at six dose levels: 0.01, 0.1, 0.3, 1.5, 3 and 10 mg/kg. Of the roughly 51 dose-escalation patients, hepatocellular carcinoma was present in 19, melanoma in approximately 15, renal cell carcinoma in 9 and head and neck cancer in 9. The dose-escalation cohort was approximately 83% male with a mean age of approximately 60 years, ranging from roughly 20 to 80. Patients were allowed to have had prior anti-PD-1, anti-PD-L1 or anti-CTLA-4 therapy, and around 40% of the dose-escalation patients had previously received checkpoint inhibitors. Partial responses were achieved by three dose-escalation patients, of whom one had hepatocellular carcinoma and two had cutaneous melanoma. The purpose of peripheral TCRbeta sequencing was to test whether ivuxolimab changed TCR sequence diversity and led to clonal T-cell expansion. The paper reports the monotherapy dose-escalation portion (N ≈ 52 patients) of the phase I ivuxolimab trial. General study outcomes and caveats: After ivuxolimab, more expanded clones were found on average in CD8+ T cells than in CD4+ T cells. The antigen specificity of the peripheral T cells that underwent clonal expansion was not determined. In the 0.1-3.0 mg/kg groups, partial responders were among the patients with the lowest normalized peripheral clonal expansion, particularly in CD8+ T cells. Low levels of normalized T-cell clonal expansion were also seen in some patients who did not respond. Clonal expansion of both CD4+ and CD8+ blood T cells was observed from baseline to week 6 at doses 0.1 to 3.0 mg/kg.

The CDR3, cysteine through phenylalanine, is 15 amino acids long. Only the CDR3 DNA is retained, 45 bases long and in frame from the first base. CDR1 and CDR2, per the germline V gene, are SGHDT and YYEEEE. V ends up 4 bases short and J 2 bases short, with an unmatched junction base count of 3. In regard to this clone: Its antigen specificity is not known. The sample holds no much larger clone one base away, and base qualities are not on file.

Genomic DNA was isolated from the sorted cells so that the TCRbeta CDR3 region could be sequenced. TCRbeta CDR3 regions were sequenced using the immunoSEQ Assay. TCRdb carries this immuneACCESS record with in-frame sequences only. Its versions omit some clonotypes, under half of them owing to an unresolved V gene in the studies checked, with the rest unexplained. Within this sample are about 71,000 clones, with 90% to 95% of them counted one time only. Clones ranked in the top ten supply less than 20% of the sample. The trial excluded patients who had a history of autoimmune disease or who were on systemic immunosuppression. Peripheral blood for TCR sequencing was drawn from every dose cohort at baseline, at cycle 4 day 1 and at cycle 7 day 1. Samples were obtained from an open-label, multicenter, first-in-human phase I dose-escalation trial of ivuxolimab. The trial enrolled adults with locally advanced or metastatic head and neck squamous cell, hepatocellular, melanoma or renal cell carcinoma. Before TCR sequencing, CD4+ and CD8+ T cells were separately sorted from peripheral blood.

This TCR was sampled from an adult with an advanced solid tumor such as melanoma, head and neck, liver or kidney cancer. The rearrangement joined TRBV5-6 to TRBJ2-2; TRBD1 matches 9 bases in the middle. The material sequenced was CD4+ or CD8+ T cells sorted from blood, taken in a trial of the OX40 agonist ivuxolimab. The DNA sequence reads TGTGCCAGCAGCCTGGGACAGGGCAACACCGGGGAGCTGTTTTTT. Protein translation: CASSLGQGNTGELFF.